What follows describes a single T cell receptor (beta chain). In this sample, this clone turned up once. Which antigen it targets is not known. Base-call qualities are not available, and no considerably larger clone is one nucleotide away. This record belongs to a study of radiotherapy plus CTLA-4 blockade in lung cancer (dated by TCRdb to 2017 to 2018). About the study as a whole: Among the enrolled patients, about 19% had an objective response, and 31% reached disease control. Broader findings and caveats from the paper: The strongest predictors of response, as reported, were early dynamic changes in blood T cell clones along with a rise in serum interferon-beta after radiation. After treatment with radiotherapy and ipilimumab, TCR clones that originated in tumors expanded in peripheral blood.

Sequences MGHDK (CDR1) and SYGVNS (CDR2) are obtained from the germline V gene. The cysteine opens and the phenylalanine closes a CDR3 of 13 amino acids. Just CDR3 DNA is preserved here, 39 bases in frame from base 1. Deletion took 5 bases off V and 10 bases off J, with a span of 12 bases between the germline ends. The study evaluated CTLA-4 blockade (ipilimumab) given together with focal radiation therapy in patients who had chemo-refractory metastatic non-small-cell lung cancer. Library construction relied on the immunoSEQ multiplex PCR assay. In TCRdb, the immuneACCESS table is reduced to in-frame sequences with V and J assigned. These tables do not hold every clone; where another copy was compared, an unresolved V gene accounts for under half, and the others remain unexplained. The sample data list around 110,000 clones, and roughly four fifths of these were observed just once. 3.3% of the sample belongs to the ten largest clones.

The chain links TRBV25-1 with TRBJ1-6; the D gene is unclear. The sequencing used peripheral blood, collected from a patient treated with radiotherapy plus ipilimumab. The source of this sequence is a human donor with non-small cell lung cancer that progressed on radiotherapy plus ipilimumab. Some clones in this sample may be carry-over from other donors' samples. DNA sequence: TGTGCCAGCAGTCACTACGGGGAATCACCCCTCCACTTT. Its amino acids are CASSHYGESPLHF.